This T cell receptor (beta chain) was recorded in a study of CD8 T cells in ankylosing spondylitis. Germline CDR1 LNHNV, CDR2 YYDKDF (reference sequence). The length of the CDR3 is 14 residues. Trimming removed 5 bases at V and 7 bases at J, with 17 bases between. TCRdb re-called the 5' RACE reads with MiXCR, one entry per CDR3 protein. The sample carries roughly 280,000 distinct CDR3 sequences, over 15% recorded once. This clonotype showed up many times. Sample: blood, either unsorted or a sorted T cell fraction (not recorded which). This clonotype was obtained from a male donor with ankylosing spondylitis or in good health (not recorded which). The gene calls are TRBV15 and TRBJ1-2; maybe TRBD1 (5 bases). The CDR3 spells CATSRSDGGGGYTF. CDR3 sequence (DNA): TGTGCCACCAGCCGCTCCGATGGGGGTGGTGGCTACACCTTC.